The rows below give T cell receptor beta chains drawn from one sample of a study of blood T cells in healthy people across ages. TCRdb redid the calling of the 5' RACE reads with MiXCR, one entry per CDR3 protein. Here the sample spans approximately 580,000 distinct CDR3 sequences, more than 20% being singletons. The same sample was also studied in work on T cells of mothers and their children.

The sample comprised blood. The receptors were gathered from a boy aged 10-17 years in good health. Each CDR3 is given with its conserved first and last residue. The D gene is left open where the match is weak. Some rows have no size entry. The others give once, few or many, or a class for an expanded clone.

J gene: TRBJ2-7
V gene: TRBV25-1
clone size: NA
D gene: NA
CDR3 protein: CASSYYSGYEQYF
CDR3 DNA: TGTGCCAGCAGTTACTACTCGGGTTACGAGCAGTACTTC

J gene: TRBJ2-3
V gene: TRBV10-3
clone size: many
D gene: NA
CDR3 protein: CAISESKAVADTQYF
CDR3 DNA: TGTGCCATCAGTGAGTCGAAAGCGGTGGCAGATACGCAGTATTTT

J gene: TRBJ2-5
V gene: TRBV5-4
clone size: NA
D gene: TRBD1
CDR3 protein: CASSSTTGGKETQYF
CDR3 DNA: TGTGCCAGCAGCTCCACGACAGGGGGGAAGGAGACCCAGTACTTC

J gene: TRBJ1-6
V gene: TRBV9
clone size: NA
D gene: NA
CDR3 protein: CASSVGPRADSPLHF
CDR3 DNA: TGTGCCAGCAGCGTCGGCCCCAGGGCTGATTCACCCCTCCACTTT

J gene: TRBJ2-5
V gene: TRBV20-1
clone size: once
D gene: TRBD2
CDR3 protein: CSASATSGAPYNERFF
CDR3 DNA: TGCAGTGCATCCGCGACTAGCGGGGCTCCTTACAATGAGCGGTTCTTC

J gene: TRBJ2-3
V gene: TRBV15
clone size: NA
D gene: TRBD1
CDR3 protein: CATGTGGTDTQYF
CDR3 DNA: TGTGCCACCGGGACAGGGGGCACAGATACGCAGTATTTT

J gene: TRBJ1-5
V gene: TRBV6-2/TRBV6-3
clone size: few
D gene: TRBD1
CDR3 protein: CASSVPGTGYSNQPQHF
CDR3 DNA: TGTGCCAGCAGTGTACCCGGGACAGGCTATAGCAATCAGCCCCAGCATTTT

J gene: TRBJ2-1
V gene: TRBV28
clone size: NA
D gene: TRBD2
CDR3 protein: CASSSGLVYEQFF
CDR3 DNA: TGTGCCAGCAGTAGCGGACTAGTCTATGAGCAGTTCTTC

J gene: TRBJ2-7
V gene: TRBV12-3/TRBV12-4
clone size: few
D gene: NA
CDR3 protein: CASSRFSAGEQYF
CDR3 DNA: TGTGCCAGCAGCCGGTTTTCGGCGGGCGAGCAGTACTTC

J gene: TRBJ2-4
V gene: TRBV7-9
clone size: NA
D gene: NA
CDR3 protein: CASSRAGRNIQYF
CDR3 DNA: TGTGCCAGCAGCCGGGCTGGACGAAACATTCAGTACTTC

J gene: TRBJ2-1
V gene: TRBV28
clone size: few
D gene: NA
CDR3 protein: CASSSAVALSALSYNEQFF
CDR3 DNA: TGTGCCAGCAGTTCCGCAGTGGCCCTATCAGCCTTGTCCTACAATGAGCAGTTCTTC

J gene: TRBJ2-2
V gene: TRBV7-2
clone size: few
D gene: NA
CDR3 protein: CASSLGVSNTGELFF
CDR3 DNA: TGTGCCAGCAGCTTAGGGGTATCGAACACCGGGGAGCTGTTTTTT

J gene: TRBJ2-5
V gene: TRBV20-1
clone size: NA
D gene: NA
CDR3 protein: CSGRAPQETQYF
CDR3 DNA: TGCAGTGGGAGGGCCCCCCAAGAGACCCAGTACTTC

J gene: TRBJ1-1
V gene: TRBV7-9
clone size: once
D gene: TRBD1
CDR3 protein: CASSLRDRGRYEAFF
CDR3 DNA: TGTGCCAGCAGCCTCCGGGACAGGGGTCGTTATGAAGCTTTCTTT

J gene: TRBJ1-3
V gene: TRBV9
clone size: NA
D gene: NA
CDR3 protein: CASSPQARNTIYF
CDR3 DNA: TGTGCCAGCAGCCCCCAGGCGAGAAACACCATATATTTT

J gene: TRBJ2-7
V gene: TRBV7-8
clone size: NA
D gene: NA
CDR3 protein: CASSLERAGDEQYF
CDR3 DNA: TGTGCCAGCAGCTTAGAACGGGCTGGTGACGAGCAGTACTTC

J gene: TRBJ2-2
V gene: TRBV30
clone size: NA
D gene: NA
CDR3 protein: CAWSVRGSTGELFF
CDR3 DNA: TGTGCCTGGAGTGTCCGGGGGAGCACCGGGGAGCTGTTTTTT

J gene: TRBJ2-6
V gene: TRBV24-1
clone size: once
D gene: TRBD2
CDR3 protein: CATSVTGGTSGANVLTF
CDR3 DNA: TGTGCCACCAGTGTAACGGGGGGTACGTCTGGGGCCAACGTCCTGACTTTC

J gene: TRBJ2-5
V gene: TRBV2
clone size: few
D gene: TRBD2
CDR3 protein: CASSEASGTSEETQYF
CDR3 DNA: TGTGCCAGCAGTGAAGCCTCCGGGACTAGCGAAGAGACCCAGTACTTC

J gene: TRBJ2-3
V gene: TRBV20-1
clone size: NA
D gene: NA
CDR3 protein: CSARDSRKGADTQYF
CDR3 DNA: TGCAGTGCTAGGGACTCCCGTAAGGGCGCAGATACGCAGTATTTT

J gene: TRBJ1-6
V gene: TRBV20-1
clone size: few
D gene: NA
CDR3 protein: CSARVAATNSPLHF
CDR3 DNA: TGCAGTGCTAGAGTGGCAGCCACTAATTCACCCCTCCACTTT

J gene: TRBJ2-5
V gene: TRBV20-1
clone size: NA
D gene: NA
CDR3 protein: CSAQDGRGETQYF
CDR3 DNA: TGCAGTGCCCAGGACGGCCGGGGGGAGACCCAGTACTTC

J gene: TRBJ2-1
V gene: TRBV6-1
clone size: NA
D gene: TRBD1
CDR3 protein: CASSAGTGSGNEQFF
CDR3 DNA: TGTGCCAGCAGCGCCGGGACAGGGAGCGGCAATGAGCAGTTCTTC

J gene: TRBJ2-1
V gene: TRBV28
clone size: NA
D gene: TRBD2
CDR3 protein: CASSSTGTSIDEQFF
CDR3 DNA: TGTGCCAGCAGTTCGACCGGGACTAGTATCGATGAGCAGTTCTTC

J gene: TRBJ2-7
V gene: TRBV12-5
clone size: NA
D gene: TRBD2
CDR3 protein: CASGLHPPTSGDSSYEQYF
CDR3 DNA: TGTGCTAGTGGTCTCCATCCCCCGACTAGCGGCGATAGCTCCTACGAGCAGTACTTC

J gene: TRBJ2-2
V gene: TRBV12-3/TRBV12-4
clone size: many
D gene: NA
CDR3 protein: CASSPNTGELFF
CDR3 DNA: TGTGCCAGCAGCCCGAACACCGGGGAGCTGTTTTTT

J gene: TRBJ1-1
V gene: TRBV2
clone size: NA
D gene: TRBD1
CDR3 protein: CASLDRGRSGTEAFF
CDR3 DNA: TGTGCCAGCCTGGACAGGGGGCGTTCGGGTACTGAAGCTTTCTTT

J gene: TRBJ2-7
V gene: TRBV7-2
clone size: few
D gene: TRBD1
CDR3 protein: CASSSRTGQGYYEQYF
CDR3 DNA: TGTGCCAGCAGCTCCAGGACGGGACAGGGGTATTACGAGCAGTACTTC

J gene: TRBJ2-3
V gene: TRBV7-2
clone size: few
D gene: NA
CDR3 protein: CASSFDGSTDTQYF
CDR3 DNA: TGTGCCAGCAGCTTCGACGGGAGCACAGATACGCAGTATTTT

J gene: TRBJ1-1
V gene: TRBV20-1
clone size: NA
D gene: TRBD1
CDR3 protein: CSARNRGRAEAFF
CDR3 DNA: TGCAGTGCTAGAAACAGGGGGCGGGCCGAAGCTTTCTTT

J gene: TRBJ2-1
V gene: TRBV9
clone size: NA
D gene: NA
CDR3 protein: CASSVGGTDYNEQFF
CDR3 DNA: TGTGCCAGCAGCGTAGGAGGGACTGACTACAATGAGCAGTTCTTC

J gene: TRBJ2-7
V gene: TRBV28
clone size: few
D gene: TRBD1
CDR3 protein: CASSPARGQASYEQYF
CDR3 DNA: TGTGCCAGCAGTCCCGCCCGAGGACAGGCGTCCTACGAGCAGTACTTC